This TCR beta chain was identified during a study of beta chain features in type 1 diabetes. The sequenced template was cDNA made from the entire isolated RNA. The average read count of naive, central memory and regulatory T cell samples was approximately 3.5 million. Only in-frame clones appear in the TCRdb table, and some are missing; sequencing was by immunoSEQ multiplex PCR. The data hold around 140,000 clones, with about 13% observed a single time. V was trimmed by 3 bases and J by 4 bases, leaving 9 bases between them. The CDR3 sequence is 13 residues long. CDR1 is KGHSH, CDR2 LQKENI, per germline. General study results and limits: Shortening of TCRB CDR3s, moderate but significant, appeared in all four CD4+ subsets of Type 1 diabetes patients.

Averaging approximately 0.11 L, one heparinised blood draw was given by each donor. This clone was observed a handful of times. Its cognate antigen is unknown. The clonotype was recovered from a man between 18 and 35 years old with type 1 diabetes. Sequenced input: central memory CD4+ T cells from blood. This chain links TRBV18 with TRBJ1-1; D call uncertain. CDR3 sequence reads: CASSPGPPTEAFF. In nucleotides, the CDR3 is TGTGCCAGCTCACCTGGGCCGCCCACTGAAGCTTTCTTT.